The rows below give T cell receptor beta chains drawn from one sample of a study of blood T cell repertoires in COVID-19. Repertoires were generated with immunoSEQ multiplex PCR, while TCRdb's copy carries only in-frame clones and drops some. Of roughly 15,000 clones listed, roughly 80% are singletons. Sequencing was performed on peripheral blood. These receptor sequences come from a man older than 75 with active COVID-19. Each CDR3 is given with its conserved first and last residue. The order of the fields is J gene, V gene, D gene, clone size, CDR3 DNA, CDR3 protein. The D gene is left open where the match is weak. Clone sizes are given selectively: once, few, many, or a class where the clone is expanded.

TRBJ2-3 TRBV6-5 TRBD2 NA TGTGCCAGCAGCGGACTAGCAGAAAGCACAGATACGCAGTATTTT CASSGLAESTDTQYF
TRBJ1-5 TRBV2 TRBD1 once TGTGCCAGCAGTCAGGGGGGTAGCAATCAGCCCCAGCATTTT CASSQGGSNQPQHF
TRBJ2-3 TRBV9 NA once TGTGCCAGCAGCGTAGACTGGAGCGCAAACACAGATACGCAGTATTTT CASSVDWSANTDTQYF
TRBJ2-1 TRBV27 NA NA TGTGCCAGCAGATATGACGCGGGCCTGGGAGGCGGGCTCGCAGGGGGGAAGCAGTTCTTC CASRYDAGLGGGLAGGKQFF
TRBJ2-7 TRBV9 NA NA TGTGCCAGCAGCGTATCCCCCCTCTACGAGCAGTACTTC CASSVSPLYEQYF
TRBJ2-2 TRBV10-3 NA few TGTGCCATCGGGGACATGGGACTAAACACCGGGGAGCTGTTTTTT CAIGDMGLNTGELFF
TRBJ2-5 TRBV7-2 TRBD1 NA TGTGCCAGCAGCCCAGGGGACAGGCCAGAGACCCAGTACTTC CASSPGDRPETQYF
TRBJ1-2 TRBV20-1 NA NA TGCAGTGCTAGAGATCAGGGAAAAGTCGCCTTC CSARDQGKVAF
TRBJ1-2 TRBV6-5 NA few TGTGCCAGCAGTGACTCACCGAACTATAGCTACACCTTC CASSDSPNYSYTF
TRBJ2-1 TRBV9 TRBD1 NA TGTGCCAGCAGCTTGGGACAGGGCAATGAGCAGTTCTTC CASSLGQGNEQFF
TRBJ2-5 TRBV6-7 TRBD1 NA TGTGCCAGCAGTTACGCTCCAGGGGGCGGGGAGACCCAGTACTTC CASSYAPGGGETQYF
TRBJ1-6 TRBV10-2 NA NA TGCGCCAGCACTGACCAGGGTGAGAATTCACCCCTCCACTTT CASTDQGENSPLHF
TRBJ2-5 TRBV27 TRBD2 NA TGTGCCAGCAGTTTATCTCTAGCGGGAGCAGAGACCCAGTACTTC CASSLSLAGAETQYF
TRBJ2-1 TRBV9 NA NA TGTGCCAGCAGCGTAAGGCCCCTAGTCAATGAGCAGTTCTTC CASSVRPLVNEQFF
TRBJ1-5 TRBV28 TRBD1 NA TGTGCCAGCAGGGGGCCATTAACAGGGGCAACAGCGCCCCAGCATTTT CASRGPLTGATAPQHF
TRBJ2-7 TRBV7-2 NA once TGTGCCAGCAGAGGGGCGGGACGCTCCTACGAGCAGTACTTC CASRGAGRSYEQYF